Below are 18 T cell receptor beta chains sequenced from a single sample in a study of blood T cell repertoires in COVID-19. Repertoires were generated with immunoSEQ multiplex PCR, while TCRdb's copy carries only in-frame clones and drops some. The data contain 150,000 to 200,000 clones, around nine tenths of them seen just once; the ten biggest clones take up around a fifth. The sample was peripheral blood. The receptors were gathered from a man aged 55 to 70 with active or convalescent COVID-19.

The chain couples TRBV10-3 to TRBJ2-5, with 8 positions matching TRBD2. This CDR3 spans 16 amino acids. V lost 0 bases and J lost 5; bases outside the gene matches: 8. Germline V lookup: CDR1 ENHRY, CDR2 SYGVKD. DNA for the CDR3: TGTGCCATCAGTGAGTCGGCGGGGGGACCGCGGGAGACCCAGTACTTC. It is translated as CAISESAGGPRETQYF.

CDR3 DNA sequence: TGCGCCAGCAGTGAGAAGGGACTGCTAAAGAAAGAGACCCAGTACTTC. As protein: CASSEKGLLKKETQYF. The chain carries TRBV10-1 and TRBJ2-5; possible D gene TRBD2, 6 bases. The CDR3 contains 16 residues. Between the trimmed V and J ends, which lost 2 bases and 3 bases, there was a span of 16 bases. Germline loops: CDR1 WNHNN, CDR2 SYGVQD (reference sequence).

This rearrangement joins TRBV3-1 (or the pseudogene TRBV3-2) to TRBJ2-3, with 7 bases matching TRBD2. V gave up 2 bases and J gave up 3 bases; unmatched junction bases: 8. Germline CDR1 reads LGHDT; CDR2 reads YNNKEL (reference sequence). This CDR3 spans 16 amino acids. The CDR3 spells CASSQNGGGGTDTQYF. In DNA form, the CDR3 reads TGTGCCAGCAGCCAAAATGGGGGGGGAGGTACAGATACGCAGTATTTT.

This sequence joins TRBV5-1 and TRBJ2-7, with a possible D match to TRBD2 (5 bases). Germline CDR1 SGHRS, CDR2 YFSETQ. The CDR3 runs to 15 residues. The V and J ends lost 4 bases and 1 base respectively, with 15 bases between them. CDR3 region: CASSLRTGNSYEQYF. The CDR3 DNA is TGCGCCAGCAGCCTACGGACGGGAAATTCCTACGAGCAGTACTTC.

V gene TRBV19 combines with J gene TRBJ1-5; D gene unclear. Looked up from germline, CDR1 is LNHDA and CDR2 is SQIVND (reference sequence). Trimming removed 3 bases at V and 0 bases at J, with 9 bases between. The CDR3 sequence is 15 residues long. The CDR3 reads CASSIPGDSNQPQHF. The CDR3, as DNA: TGTGCCAGTAGTATTCCCGGGGATAGCAATCAGCCCCAGCATTTT.

V is TRBV29-1 and J is TRBJ1-3; D unclear. The CDR3 has 12 residues. Germline V gives CDR1 SQVTM, CDR2 ANQGSEA. CDR3 loop: CIRGPNGDTIYF. The DNA of the CDR3 is TGCATTCGGGGTCCGAACGGGGACACCATATATTTT.

The chain uses TRBV5-6 and TRBJ2-5; D is possibly TRBD1 (5 bases). V lost 5 bases to trimming and J lost 10 bases, with 15 bases between them. From germline, CDR1 is SGHDT and CDR2 YYEEEE. CDR3 length equals 12 residues. The CDR3 DNA reads TGTGCCAGCAGTGAACTCTACAGGAGCCAGTACTTC. This codes for CASSELYRSQYF. Drawing the rest from reference TRBV5-6 and TRBJ2-5, the complete variable domain is DAGVTQSPTHLIKTRGQQVTLRCSPKSGHDTVSWYQQALGQGPQFIFQYYEEEERQRGNFPDRFSGHQFPNYSSELNVNALLLGDSALYLCASSELYRSQYFGPGTRLLVL.

V usage is TRBV11-2 and J usage is TRBJ1-1; maybe TRBD1 (5 bases). V was pared by 5 bases and J by 1 base, with 11 bases between. Germline V gene lookup returns CDR1 SGHAT and CDR2 FQNNGV. This CDR3 spans 14 amino acids. CDR3 DNA: TGTGCCAGCAGCGCATACGACAGGAACACTGAAGCTTTCTTT. This encodes CASSAYDRNTEAFF.

The J gene is TRBJ1-6, the V gene TRBV5-6; 7 nucleotides match TRBD1. The CDR3 runs to 16 residues. Germline V CDR1 and CDR2: SGHDT, YYEEEE. V was pared by 4 bases and J by 0 bases, with 4 bases of the junction left unmatched. CDR3 nucleotides: TGTGCCAGCAGCCATCAGGGGGACTCCTATAATTCACCCCTCCACTTT. Translating gives CASSHQGDSYNSPLHF.

The chain carries TRBV7-9 and TRBJ1-5, with TRBD1 identical over 7 bases. From germline, CDR1 is SEHNR and CDR2 FQNEAQ (reference sequence). This CDR3 region has 14 residues. V shed 4 bases and J 6 bases; nucleotides not matched to a gene: 6. The CDR3 here is CASSSTGIGQPQHF. The CDR3 DNA reads TGTGCCAGCAGCTCGACAGGGATAGGTCAGCCCCAGCATTTT.

The chain has TRBV7-9 and TRBJ2-1; the D gene is possibly TRBD2 (6 bases). Trimming stripped 5 bases from V and 7 bases from J, with 9 bases between. Germline CDR1 reads SEHNR; CDR2 reads FQNEAQ (reference sequence). The CDR3 has 12 residues. CDR3 DNA sequence: TGTGCCAGCAGCCCCCGGGAGAATGAGCAGTTCTTC. Its protein product is CASSPRENEQFF.

The chain couples TRBV19 to TRBJ1-6; possibly TRBD1 for D (6 bases). Deletions cut 6 bases from V and 8 bases from J, with 17 bases between. The germline CDR1 and CDR2 sequences are LNHDA and SQIVND (reference sequence). The CDR3 spans 15 residues. The CDR3 reads CASRPRGARDSPLHF. The DNA for the CDR3 is TGTGCCAGTAGGCCTCGGGGGGCAAGAGATTCACCCCTCCACTTT.

The chain couples TRBV5-4 to TRBJ2-7; unclear D gene. In germline, CDR1 is SGHNT, CDR2 YYREEE (reference sequence). V dropped 4 bases and J dropped 1 base, with 12 bases sitting between them. The CDR3 contains 14 residues. CDR3 nucleotides: TGTGCCAGCAGCCGAGATAGCCAATCCTACGAGCAGTACTTC. This codes for CASSRDSQSYEQYF.

The CDR3, as DNA: TGTGCCAAAACGACAGGGCCCGAGGCCAAAAACATTCAGTACTTC. Residues: CAKTTGPEAKNIQYF. The V call is TRBV21-1, the J call TRBJ2-4; whether TRBD1, the table's D call, matches the DNA was not checked. TRBV21-1 is annotated as a pseudogene. The CDR3 runs to 15 residues.

The J gene is TRBJ2-7, the V gene TRBV2; 8 nucleotides line up with TRBD2. CDR3 length: 14 residues. J gave up 6 bases and V 2 bases, and 6 bases lay outside the gene matches. Germline V gene lookup returns CDR1 SNHLY and CDR2 FYNNEI. The chain's CDR3 is CASSEYGRGGEQYF. CDR3 in DNA: TGTGCCAGCAGTGAATATGGACGGGGGGGCGAGCAGTACTTC.

The V call is TRBV2, the J call TRBJ1-1; 7 bases align to TRBD1. Germline lookup yields CDR1 SNHLY and CDR2 FYNNEI. The CDR3 totals 14 residues. The V and J ends lost 6 bases and 5 bases, in that order; junction bases with no gene match: 9. CDR3 in DNA: TGTGCCAGCAGCCAAAGACAGGGTGGAACTGAAGCTTTCTTT. Residues: CASSQRQGGTEAFF.

This clone was detected only once. The gene calls are TRBV6-4 and TRBJ2-5, with D perhaps matching TRBD2 (6 bases). Germline V CDR1 and CDR2: MRHNA, SNTAGT. V dropped 6 bases and J dropped 0 bases, with 14 bases sitting between them. The CDR3 consists of 15 residues. The CDR3 DNA reads TGTGCCAGCAGGGCACTAGCTAAGTACCAAGAGACCCAGTACTTC. Amino acids: CASRALAKYQETQYF.

The chain joins TRBV2 to TRBJ1-5, with D unresolved. The CDR3 is 14 residues long. Trimming took off 3 bases at V and 1 base at J, with 7 bases between the two ends. The germline V gene has CDR1 SNHLY and CDR2 FYNNEI. The CDR3 loop reads CASSDGLSNQPQHF. The DNA for the CDR3 is TGTGCCAGCAGTGATGGCTTGAGCAATCAGCCCCAGCATTTT.